The T cell receptor beta chain under discussion was sequenced for a study of blood T cell repertoires in COVID-19. Only in-frame clones appear in the TCRdb table, and some are missing; sequencing was by immunoSEQ multiplex PCR. The sample records about 92,000 clones, approximately 88% being singletons. The V and J ends lost 4 bases and 5 bases, in that order; junction bases with no gene match: 8. This CDR3 has 15 amino acids. Germline lookup yields CDR1 SNHLY and CDR2 FYNNEI. The sequenced sample consisted of peripheral blood. This TCR derives from a woman between 55 and 75 years old with COVID-19, enrolled during active disease. The chain carries TRBV2 and TRBJ1-5; 7 bases map to TRBD1. The CDR3 spells CASSAGRGFDQPQHF. The DNA of the CDR3 is TGTGCCAGCAGTGCAGGCAGGGGGTTCGATCAGCCCCAGCATTTT.